The 6 T cell receptor beta chains below all came from one sample that was sequenced in a study of blood T cell repertoires in COVID-19. TCRdb's table, derived via immunoSEQ multiplex PCR, lists solely in-frame clones and lacks some. Here the sample spans approximately 410,000 clones, just over 85% being singletons. The specimen was peripheral blood. The origin of the receptors is a woman in her twenties or thirties with active or convalescent COVID-19.

This clone has just a few counts. V and J are TRBV14 and TRBJ2-2; 9 nucleotides match TRBD2. Trimming removed 4 bases from V and 4 bases from J; junction bases left unmatched: 7. The CDR3 covers 16 residues. Germline CDR1 SGHDN, CDR2 FVKESK. The CDR3 nucleotides read TGTGCCAGCAGCCTTATAGCGGGAGCCCCCACCGGGGAGCTGTTTTTT. Protein: CASSLIAGAPTGELFF. Full variable domain (rest looked up from reference TRBV14 and TRBJ2-2): EAGVTQFPSHSVIEKGQTVTLRCDPISGHDNLYWYRRVMGKEIKFLLHFVKESKQDESGMPNNRFLAERTGGTYSTLKVQPAELEDSGVYFCASSLIAGAPTGELFFGEGSRLTVL.

The CDR3 is CASSVEIGAAAFF. CDR3 bases: TGTGCCAGCAGCGTAGAGATAGGGGCTGCGGCTTTCTTT. The genes are TRBV9 and TRBJ1-1; D may be TRBD1 (5 bases). CDR3 length: 13 amino acids. Looked up from germline, CDR1 is SGDLS and CDR2 is YYNGEE. The ends were cut back, 0 bases at V and 11 bases at J, with 14 bases in the middle.

The chain carries TRBV10-3 and TRBJ2-2; 12 bases match TRBD2. Trimming removed 10 bases from V and 5 bases from J; junction bases left unmatched: 8. This CDR3 contains 15 residues. CDR1 and CDR2 (germline): ENHRY, SYGVKD. CDR3 region: CATTVTSGGTGELFF. The CDR3 coding sequence is TGTGCCACTACCGTGACTAGCGGGGGAACCGGGGAGCTGTTTTTT.

The rearrangement joins TRBV2 to TRBJ2-7, with 11 positions matching TRBD2. Germline values: CDR1 SNHLY, CDR2 FYNNEI. V trimming: 7 bases; J trimming: 4 bases; junction bases outside the gene matches: 6. The CDR3 runs to 14 residues. This CDR3 is CASTPLAGVYEQYF. The CDR3 coding sequence is TGTGCCAGCACCCCACTAGCGGGAGTTTACGAGCAGTACTTC.

This clone was seen a single time. The rearrangement links TRBV6-5 to TRBJ2-5; 9 bases line up with TRBD1. This CDR3 region has 13 residues. The ends lost 8 bases at V and 7 bases at J; junction bases unmatched: 8. CDR1 is MNHEY and CDR2 is SVGAGI in the germline V gene. CDR3 nucleotide sequence: TGTGCCAGCCCCGACAGGGGGAGTCGGACCCAGTACTTC. Its translation is CASPDRGSRTQYF.

This chain links TRBV27 with TRBJ2-3; a weak D match, TRBD2 (5 bases). Germline-derived CDR1 and CDR2 are MNHEY and SMNVEV (reference sequence). The V gene lost 5 bases and the J gene lost 6 bases, with 12 bases spanning the gap. The CDR3 has 13 amino acids. For the CDR3, the DNA is TGTGCCAGCAGTCCCCTGGGCGGGGATACGCAGTATTTT. It translates to CASSPLGGDTQYF.